This T cell receptor (beta chain) was sequenced in a study of CXCR3-negative and CXCR3-positive naive CD8 T cells. Subsets of CD8+ T cells were each sorted in triplicate at some 300,000 cells apiece. Germline V CDR1 and CDR2: MNHEY, SVGEGT. The length of the CDR3 is 14 residues. Libraries were UMI-labeled 5' RACE TRB cDNA. TCRdb re-analyzed the 5' RACE reads; it lists each CDR3 protein once, without DNA. The sample table includes about 40,000 distinct CDR3 sequences. Sequencing used memory CD8+ T cells from blood. The J gene is TRBJ2-3, the V gene TRBV6-2 or TRBV6-3; TCRdb reports TRBD1, a call that lacks DNA to check it against. This clonotype originated in a human donor in good health. Some clones in this sample may be carry-over from other donors' samples. The CDR3 is CASTTGTFTDTQYF.